This T cell receptor beta chain was recovered during a study of T cell repertoires in cytomegalovirus infection. Overall study context: CMV epitopes used comprised recently identified HLA-C-restricted ones and well-studied HLA-B-restricted ones. Study conclusions and caveats: Predominance within the ex vivo response was attributable to HLA-C-restricted CMV-specific TCR beta clonotypes.

This clonotype was observed a few times. The target antigen is unknown. TCRdb fed the reads into MiXCR, producing one record per CDR3 protein. Of approximately 990,000 distinct CDR3 sequences listed, 30% to 40% are singletons. In germline, CDR1 is LGHNA, CDR2 YSLEER. This CDR3 has 15 residues. Trimming stripped 0 bases from V and 4 bases from J, with 10 bases between. V and J are TRBV4-3 and TRBJ2-1; tentative D call: TRBD2 (6 bases). The material was cultured CD8+ T cells from PBMCs, obtained from culture after CMV antigen stimulation. This TCR was recovered from a human donor in good health (CMV status not recorded). Some clones in this sample may be carry-over from other donors' samples. The CDR3 spells CASSQEGDLYNEQFF. Written as DNA, the CDR3 is TGCGCCAGCAGCCAAGAGGGGGACTTGTACAATGAGCAGTTCTTC.